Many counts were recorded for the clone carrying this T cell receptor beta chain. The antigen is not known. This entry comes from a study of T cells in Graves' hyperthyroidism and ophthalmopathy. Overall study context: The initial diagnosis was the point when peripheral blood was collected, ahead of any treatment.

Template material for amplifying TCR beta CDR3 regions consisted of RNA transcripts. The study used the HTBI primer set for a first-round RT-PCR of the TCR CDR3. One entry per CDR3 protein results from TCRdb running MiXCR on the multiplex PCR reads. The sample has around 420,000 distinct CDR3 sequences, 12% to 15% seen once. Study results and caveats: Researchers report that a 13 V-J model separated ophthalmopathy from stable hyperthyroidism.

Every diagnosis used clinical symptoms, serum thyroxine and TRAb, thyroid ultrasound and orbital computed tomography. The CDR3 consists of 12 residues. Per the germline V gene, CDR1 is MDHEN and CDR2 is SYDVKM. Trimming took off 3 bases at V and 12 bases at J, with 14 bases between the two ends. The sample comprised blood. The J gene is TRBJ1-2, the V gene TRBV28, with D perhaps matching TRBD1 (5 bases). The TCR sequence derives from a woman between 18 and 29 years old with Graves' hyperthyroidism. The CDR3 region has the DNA TGTGCCAGCAGTTTGGGGGACCTTCGCCACACCTTC. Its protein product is CASSLGDLRHTF.